This T cell receptor (beta chain) was recorded in a study of T cells in Graves' hyperthyroidism and ophthalmopathy. Amplification targeted TCR beta CDR3 regions from RNA transcripts. RT-PCR in the first round (using the HTBI primer set) targeted the TCR CDR3. TCRdb processed the multiplex PCR reads anew with MiXCR; each CDR3 protein has one entry. The top ten clones hold about 16% of a sample with about 690,000 distinct CDR3 sequences, around 16% of them seen once. This CDR3 has 15 amino acids. CDR1 and CDR2 from the germline V gene are MNHEY and SMNVEV (reference sequence). After removal of 3 bases from V and 3 bases from J, the junction contained 4 bases not matched to a gene. This clonotype has a count of ten or more.

The sequenced sample consisted of blood. The chain joins TRBV27 to TRBJ2-2, with 7 bases that match TRBD1. The TCR sequence derives from a man in his fifties with Graves' hyperthyroidism. CDR3 protein: CASSLRGRDTGELFF. The CDR3 DNA follows: TGTGCCAGCAGTTTGAGGGGGCGAGACACCGGGGAGCTGTTTTTT.